This TCR beta chain is from a study of cytomegalovirus exposure and HLA in healthy donors. The study's findings and limits: A later analysis reportedly identified an Asian-associated ancestry cluster as carrying fewer N-insertions than the approximately 670-donor mean.

Of note for this clone: Its specificity is not known.

A multiplex PCR was run with 60 Vbeta primers and 13 Jbeta primers. In the original processing: In a later analysis, of tens of millions of unique beta chains, some 10 million appeared in at least two donors. The assay was immunoSEQ multiplex PCR, and TCRdb's table has in-frame clones only and misses some. Clone size and the V and J calls come from that table; the DNA yielded D and trimming. This sample has 100,000 to 150,000 clones, with 70% to 80% found just once. The CDR3 runs 19 residues. The V and J ends lost 4 bases and 2 bases, in that order; junction bases with no gene match: 5. CDR1 SGHTA and CDR2 FQGTGA come from the germline V gene.

Sequenced sample: PBMCs. The gene calls are TRBV7-3 and TRBJ2-6, with 16 bases matching TRBD2. This receptor was obtained from a woman aged 50 to 60 in good health and CMV-seronegative. CDR3 protein: CASSSSGTSGRAGANVLTF. Written as DNA, the CDR3 is TGTGCCAGCAGCTCTTCTGGGACTAGCGGGAGGGCTGGGGCCAACGTCCTGACTTTC. The full variable domain, its missing parts supplied by reference TRBV7-3 and TRBJ2-6, is GAGVSQTPSNKVTEKGKYVELRCDPISGHTALYWYRQSLGQGPEFLIYFQGTGAADDSGLPNDRFFAVRPEGSVSTLKIQRTERGDSAVYLCASSSSGTSGRAGANVLTFGAGSRLTVL.